One sample yielded the 26 T cell receptor beta chains listed below, sequenced in a study of T cell repertoires in cytomegalovirus infection. TCRdb used MiXCR to reprocess the reads, holding one entry per CDR3 protein. The data show about 490,000 distinct CDR3 sequences, over 9% seen once. Sequenced input: PBMCs. These TCRs come from a human donor in good health (CMV status not recorded). Some clones in this sample may be carry-over from other donors' samples.

This chain links TRBV28 with TRBJ1-2; D may be TRBD1 (5 bases). The V gene's germline CDR1 is MDHEN and CDR2 SYDVKM. The V and J ends lost 7 bases and 2 bases respectively, with 17 bases between them. The CDR3 runs 15 residues. In DNA form, the CDR3 reads TGTGCCAGCACCGCATTACGGGGCCGCAACTATGGCTACACCTTC. Translation gives CASTALRGRNYGYTF.

This clonotype showed up just a few times. The chain links TRBV10-3 to TRBJ2-1, with D possibly being TRBD1 or TRBD2 (5 bases each). With 6 bases removed from V and 11 bases from J, the gap between germline ends came to 14 bases. This CDR3 has 12 residues. Germline loops: CDR1 ENHRY, CDR2 SYGVKD. The CDR3: CAISWTEGQQFF. In DNA form, the CDR3 reads TGTGCCATCAGCTGGACTGAGGGACAGCAGTTCTTC.

At least ten counts were recorded for this clonotype. The rearrangement links TRBV7-8 to TRBJ2-1; either TRBD1 or TRBD2 may supply D (5 bases each). The CDR3 is made up of 13 amino acids. V dropped 4 bases and J dropped 7 bases, with 11 bases sitting between them. Per germline, CDR1 SGHVS and CDR2 FQNEAQ. The CDR3 DNA reads TGTGCCAGCAGCTCCGGGGCCCCAAATGAGCAGTTCTTC. Protein: CASSSGAPNEQFF.

This clonotype showed up just a few times. V gene TRBV20-1 combines with J gene TRBJ2-5; the match to TRBD2 covers 11 bases. Germline V gene data show CDR1 as DFQATT and CDR2 as SNEGSKA (reference sequence). J gave up 7 bases and V 6 bases, and 7 bases lay outside the gene matches. The CDR3 runs to 13 residues. The CDR3 coding sequence is TGCAGTGCGACTAGCGGGATCATACGGACCCAGTACTTC. This sequence encodes CSATSGIIRTQYF.

This clonotype was observed many times. This chain links TRBV4-2 with TRBJ1-2; TRBD1 agrees at 8 bases. The ends lost 0 bases at V and 0 bases at J; junction bases unmatched: 9. Germline lookup yields CDR1 LGHNA and CDR2 YNFKEQ. CDR3 length equals 18 residues. In DNA form, the CDR3 reads TGTGCCAGCAGCCAAGATAACCGGGGGACAGGATCTAACTATGGCTACACCTTC. This codes for CASSQDNRGTGSNYGYTF.

This clonotype was seen only a few times. In DNA form, the CDR3 reads TGTGCCAGCAGTTTACCCCGGGACATTTTCAATCAGCCCCAGCATTTT. Translation: CASSLPRDIFNQPQHF. The chain carries TRBV28 and TRBJ1-5; TRBD1 might be the D (6 bases). Trimming cost V 2 bases and J 3 bases, with 14 bases left between them. Germline V gene sequence: CDR1 MDHEN, CDR2 SYDVKM. The CDR3 has 16 residues.

This clonotype was observed a handful of times. The chain is built from TRBV6-2 or TRBV6-3 and TRBJ2-5, with 8 bases identical to TRBD2. In germline, CDR1 is MNHEY, CDR2 SVGEGT. V shed 2 bases, J shed 5 bases, and the junction held 19 bases outside the gene matches. The CDR3 runs 19 residues. The CDR3 here is CASSYVHGGVGGAGETQYF. The CDR3 nucleotides read TGTGCCAGCAGTTACGTGCATGGTGGTGTCGGGGGGGCCGGGGAGACCCAGTACTTC.

This clonotype was observed at least ten times. The chain combines TRBV7-9 with TRBJ2-2; 11 bases are a match to TRBD2. The CDR3 runs to 16 residues. The junction had 6 bases not matched to a gene; V was cut back by 5 bases and J by 4 bases. Germline loops: CDR1 SEHNR, CDR2 FQNEAQ (reference sequence). The CDR3 is CASSLRLAGGTGELFF. The CDR3 nucleotides read TGTGCCAGCAGCCTTAGGCTAGCGGGAGGCACCGGGGAGCTGTTTTTT.

This clonotype was counted between two and nine times. The chain joins TRBV5-1 to TRBJ2-1; TRBD2 aligns across 10 bases. Germline trimming cut 8 bases from V and 8 bases from J; bases unmatched to any gene: 10. The CDR3 has 14 residues. The germline V gene encodes CDR1 SGHRS and CDR2 YFSETQ. The CDR3 reads CASKLAGIGDEQFF. In nucleotides, the CDR3 is TGCGCCAGTAAACTAGCGGGGATCGGCGATGAGCAGTTCTTC.

The sample holds a few counts of this clonotype. The rearrangement joins TRBV15 to TRBJ1-1; D gene ambiguous. The V and J ends lost 0 bases and 8 bases respectively, with 10 bases between them. Germline V gene lookup returns CDR1 LNHNV and CDR2 YYDKDF (reference sequence). This CDR3 has 13 amino acids. CDR3 in DNA: TGTGCCACCAGCAGAGATGGTTACCCCGAAGCTTTCTTT. Protein: CATSRDGYPEAFF.

This clonotype was recorded at least ten times. The chain recombines TRBV10-3 with TRBJ1-2; TRBD1 might be the D (5 bases). Trimming stripped 2 bases from V and 12 bases from J, with 13 bases between. Looked up from germline, CDR1 is ENHRY and CDR2 is SYGVKD. This CDR3 has 12 amino acids. The CDR3, as DNA: TGTGCCATCAGTGAGGACAGCTCGGAGCACACCTTC. Its translation is CAISEDSSEHTF.

The sample holds many counts of this clonotype. This chain links TRBV11-2 with TRBJ2-7; D not resolved. Germline CDR1 reads SGHAT; CDR2 reads FQNNGV. The length of the CDR3 is 12 residues. V lost 1 base, J lost 5 bases, and 6 bases lay in between. The CDR3 here is CASSLVLDEQYF. Here the CDR3 DNA reads TGTGCCAGCAGCTTAGTTCTCGACGAGCAGTACTTC. The full variable domain, rest sourced from reference TRBV11-2 and TRBJ2-7, is EAGVAQSPRYKIIEKRQSVAFWCNPISGHATLYWYQQILGQGPKLLIQFQNNGVVDDSQLPKDRFSAERLKGVDSTLKIQPAKLEDSAVYLCASSLVLDEQYFGPGTRLTVT.

This clonotype appeared many times. The chain employs TRBV24-1 and TRBJ2-5; 8 bases map to TRBD1. J gave up 3 bases and V 3 bases, and 2 bases lay outside the gene matches. Germline V gene lookup returns CDR1 KGHDR and CDR2 SFDVKD. This CDR3 region has 14 residues. CDR3 coding DNA: TGTGCCACCAGTGATGTGACAGGGGAAGAGACCCAGTACTTC. Translation: CATSDVTGEETQYF.

There are many counts of this clonotype. V is TRBV6-6 and J is TRBJ1-6, with 7 nucleotides matching TRBD1. V lost 10 bases, J lost 8 bases, and 17 bases stayed unmatched. The CDR3 has 16 amino acids. Germline assignment: CDR1 MNHNY and CDR2 SVGAGI (reference sequence). CDR3 amino acids: CATEGASRIWDSPLHF. The CDR3 DNA is TGTGCCACCGAGGGGGCATCGCGAATCTGGGATTCACCCCTCCACTTT.

The rearrangement uses TRBV5-4 and TRBJ2-1, with TRBD2 as a possible D gene (6 bases). Germline V lookup: CDR1 SGHNT, CDR2 YYREEE (reference sequence). This CDR3 has 13 residues. The V end was cut by 0 bases, the J end by 8 bases, with 9 bases between. This CDR3 reads CASSLEAGDEQFF. The CDR3 DNA follows: TGTGCCAGCAGCTTGGAAGCGGGCGATGAGCAGTTCTTC.

At least ten counts were recorded for this clonotype. The chain is built from TRBV19 and TRBJ2-7, with 12 bases that match TRBD2. V lost 1 base to trimming and J lost 7 bases; unmatched junction nucleotides: 11. The germline gives CDR1 LNHDA, CDR2 SQIVND (reference sequence). The CDR3 length is 17 residues. The DNA for the CDR3 is TGTGCCAGTAGTATAGGGAGAAGGACTAGCGGGAACGGTGAGCAGTACTTC. This gives the protein CASSIGRRTSGNGEQYF.

This clonotype occurred a few times. V and J are TRBV12-5 and TRBJ2-3; perhaps D is TRBD1 or TRBD2 (6 bases each). Germline V CDR1 and CDR2: LGHNT, FRNRAP. V lost 6 bases to trimming and J lost 2 bases, with 15 bases between them. The CDR3 is 15 amino acids. As DNA, the CDR3 is TGTGCTAGTGGCTCCAGAGGGGGGTACACAGATACGCAGTATTTT. Translating gives CASGSRGGYTDTQYF.

In this sample, this clonotype turned up many times. The J gene is TRBJ2-2, the V gene TRBV7-3; a weak D match, TRBD2 (6 bases). Germline assignment: CDR1 SGHTA and CDR2 FQGTGA. V was clipped by 5 bases and J by 3 bases, with 13 bases between them. The CDR3 length is 15 residues. CDR3 loop: CASSESGTHTGELFF. The CDR3 bases are TGTGCCAGCAGCGAGTCCGGGACTCACACCGGGGAGCTGTTTTTT.

This clonotype was seen a single time. V and J are TRBV2 and TRBJ2-7; D remains ambiguous. This CDR3 has 13 residues. The germline V and J ends were trimmed by 6 bases and 6 bases, with 15 bases remaining between them. Germline V gene data show CDR1 as SNHLY and CDR2 as FYNNEI. The CDR3 here is CASRPLKVGEQYF. The CDR3 nucleotides are TGTGCCAGCAGACCCCTGAAGGTAGGCGAGCAGTACTTC.

The V gene is TRBV12-3 or TRBV12-4, the J gene TRBJ1-1, with a weak D call TRBD1 (5 bases). The CDR3 loop spans 16 amino acids. V shed 3 bases and J shed 2 bases, with 16 bases lying between them. CDR3 DNA sequence: TGTGCCAGCAGTTTTAGGGGCAGTCCTACCAACACTGAAGCTTTCTTT. Translated, it gives CASSFRGSPTNTEAFF.

There are a few counts of this clonotype. The genes are TRBV2 and TRBJ2-2; 7 bases fit TRBD1. Germline V gene data show CDR1 as SNHLY and CDR2 as FYNNEI. V shed 6 bases and J 7 bases; nucleotides not matched to a gene: 8. CDR3 size: 14 residues. The CDR3 DNA reads TGTGCCAGCAGAGAGAGGGGGCAGAGCGGGGAGCTGTTTTTT. Amino acids: CASRERGQSGELFF.

This clonotype was detected a few times. The chain combines TRBV20-1 with TRBJ2-1, with TRBD2 matching over 10 bases. The junction had 12 bases not matched to a gene; V was cut back by 8 bases and J by 8 bases. Germline V gene data show CDR1 as DFQATT and CDR2 as SNEGSKA (reference sequence). CDR3 length: 14 residues. The CDR3 nucleotides read TGCAGTTTCAACGGAATAGCGGGAGGATATGAGCAGTTCTTC. It encodes CSFNGIAGGYEQFF.

This clonotype showed up just a few times. This chain joins TRBV29-1 and TRBJ2-7, with 7 nucleotides matching TRBD2. Unmatched junction bases numbered 7, after V lost 5 bases and J lost 3 bases. The CDR3 sequence is 13 residues long. Germline V CDR1 and CDR2: SQVTM, ANQGSEA. The DNA of the CDR3 is TGCAGCGTTTTATGGCGGGAGAGCTACGAGCAGTACTTC. Amino acid sequence: CSVLWRESYEQYF.

This clonotype was seen many times. The chain couples TRBV7-8 to TRBJ2-1; 10 nucleotides agree with TRBD2. Germline V lookup: CDR1 SGHVS, CDR2 FQNEAQ. V shed 0 bases and J 10 bases; nucleotides not matched to a gene: 15. This CDR3 region has 18 residues. CDR3 in DNA: TGTGCCAGCAGCTTAGCCGAGGGACTAGCGATTTTCGGGGGCGAGCAGTTCTTC. Protein sequence: CASSLAEGLAIFGGEQFF.

This clonotype was seen many times. The chain links TRBV7-6 to TRBJ2-5; 9 positions match TRBD1. CDR3 length: 14 residues. The V and J ends lost 1 base and 3 bases, in that order; junction bases with no gene match: 0. Germline V lookup: CDR1 SGHVS, CDR2 FNYEAQ. The CDR3 spells CASSLGQGEETQYF. The CDR3 bases are TGTGCCAGCAGCTTAGGACAGGGGGAAGAGACCCAGTACTTC.

The V call is TRBV29-1, the J call TRBJ2-4, with TRBD2 matching over 15 bases. The V and J ends lost 7 bases and 0 bases, in that order; junction bases with no gene match: 28. Per the germline V gene, CDR1 is SQVTM and CDR2 is ANQGSEA. This CDR3 is built from 24 residues. The DNA for the CDR3 is TGCAGCGCCCCCAGACCGGGAGGTGGACTAGCGGGGGGGTCCAACTACCTAGCCAAAAACATTCAGTACTTC. Its translation: CSAPRPGGGLAGGSNYLAKNIQYF.